The 17 T cell receptor beta chains reported below all come from one sample, sequenced in a study of cytomegalovirus exposure and HLA in healthy donors (dated by TCRdb to 2015 to 2018). The method behind the library was the immunoSEQ multiplex PCR assay. The table comes from immuneACCESS by way of TCRdb, which keeps in-frame sequences with V and J called. Part of the clones is missing from these tables; in studies checked, under half for an unresolved V gene and the rest for unknown reasons. In all, the sample holds 330,000 or so clones, and roughly 89% of those were seen once. The ten most abundant clones make up over 0.8% of the sample. The sequenced material came from PBMCs. These receptors all come from a young woman in good health and CMV-seronegative.

The V gene is TRBV28, the J gene TRBJ1-1; 10 bases fit TRBD1. With 2 bases clipped from V and 4 bases from J, the junction kept 7 bases outside the gene matches. This CDR3 is built from 16 residues. Germline V gene lookup returns CDR1 MDHEN and CDR2 SYDVKM. The CDR3: CASSLDRGRRGTEAFF. The CDR3 DNA follows: TGTGCCAGCAGTTTAGACAGGGGGCGAAGGGGCACTGAAGCTTTCTTT.

This clone was observed a single time. This chain uses TRBV27 with TRBJ1-2, with 9 bases fitting TRBD1. With 4 bases clipped from V and 2 bases from J, the junction kept 5 bases outside the gene matches. Looked up from germline, CDR1 is MNHEY and CDR2 is SMNVEV (reference sequence). There are 15 residues in the CDR3. The CDR3 spells CASSSPDRGNYGYTF. The CDR3 nucleotides read TGTGCCAGCAGTTCCCCGGACAGGGGCAACTATGGCTACACCTTC.

V usage is TRBV11-2 and J usage is TRBJ2-5; possibly TRBD2 for D (6 bases). V lost 5 bases and J 5 bases, leaving 18 bases between the germline ends. The V gene's germline CDR1 is SGHAT and CDR2 FQNNGV. The CDR3 spans 15 residues. This CDR3 reads CASSPLGGVPETQYF. In DNA form, the CDR3 reads TGTGCCAGCAGCCCCCTGGGGGGTGTACCTGAGACCCAGTACTTC.

Remarks on this clone: The sample carries other DNA sequences with the same CDR3. The rearrangement uses TRBV7-2 and TRBJ2-1; TRBD2 matches 7 bases. V lost 5 bases and J lost 1; bases outside the gene matches: 2. The CDR3 runs to 14 residues. Germline V gives CDR1 SGHTA, CDR2 FQGNSA. CDR3 sequence (DNA): TGTGCCAGCAGCCCCGGGGGGTCCTACAATGAGCAGTTCTTC. It codes for CASSPGGSYNEQFF.

This clone was seen only a few times. This chain connects TRBV4-1 to TRBJ2-2, with 14 bases identical to TRBD2. The CDR3 consists of 18 residues. V trimming: 3 bases; J trimming: 0 bases; junction bases outside the gene matches: 3. CDR1 is MGHRA and CDR2 is YSYEKL in the germline V gene. The CDR3 here is CASSHRTSGRSNTGELFF. The CDR3 DNA reads TGCGCCAGCAGCCACAGGACTAGCGGGAGGTCGAACACCGGGGAGCTGTTTTTT.

The CDR3 is CASSLLGQGGSTGYTF. The CDR3, as DNA: TGTGCCAGCAGCTTATTGGGACAGGGAGGCTCTACTGGCTACACCTTC. The rearrangement links TRBV11-1 to TRBJ1-2; 9 bases map to TRBD1. CDR1 is SGHAT and CDR2 is FQDESV in the germline V gene (reference sequence). The CDR3 spans 16 residues. V gave up 2 bases and J gave up 7 bases; unmatched junction bases: 11.

CDR3 region: CASSQDRTTSLNYGYTF. The CDR3 DNA reads TGCGCCAGCAGCCAAGACAGAACCACGAGCCTTAACTATGGCTACACCTTC. The chain carries TRBV5-1 and TRBJ1-2; D perhaps matches TRBD1 (5 bases). From germline, CDR1 is SGHRS and CDR2 YFSETQ. The germline V and J ends were trimmed by 4 bases and 1 base, with 20 bases remaining between them. CDR3 length equals 17 residues.

The chain employs TRBV6-5 and TRBJ2-7; 7 bases agree with TRBD2. The junction had 8 bases not matched to a gene; V was cut back by 6 bases and J by 0 bases. Germline V gene data show CDR1 as MNHEY and CDR2 as SVGAGI. This CDR3 comprises 15 residues. The CDR3 sequence is CASSPTSASSYEQYF. The DNA for the CDR3 is TGTGCCAGCAGCCCAACTAGCGCGAGCTCCTACGAGCAGTACTTC.

This clone has more than one count but fewer than ten. The chain carries TRBV19 and TRBJ2-5, with D possibly TRBD2 on 5 matching bases. This CDR3 has 13 residues. Trimming took off 9 bases at V and 5 bases at J, with 16 bases between the two ends. Germline values: CDR1 LNHDA, CDR2 SQIVND (reference sequence). The CDR3 loop is CASGIEGRETQYF. The CDR3 DNA is TGTGCCAGCGGGATCGAGGGTCGGGAGACCCAGTACTTC.

The chain uses TRBV29-1 and TRBJ2-1; 10 bases agree with TRBD2. The length of the CDR3 is 13 residues. Germline V lookup: CDR1 SQVTM, CDR2 ANQGSEA. Trimming at V came to 4 bases and at J to 9 bases, leaving 6 bases not matched to a gene. The CDR3 DNA reads as TGCAGCGTTGCAACTAGCGGGAATATTGAGCAGTTCTTC. It codes for CSVATSGNIEQFF.

The chain joins TRBV6-4 to TRBJ2-1; 7 bases agree with TRBD2. The CDR3 spans 16 residues. Germline lookup yields CDR1 MRHNA and CDR2 SNTAGT. V gave up 0 bases and J gave up 7 bases; unmatched junction bases: 9. The CDR3 nucleotides are TGTGCCAGCAGTGACTCAGGGAGGGCCCCAGTGAATGAGCAGTTCTTC. Translating gives CASSDSGRAPVNEQFF.

The rearrangement joins TRBV4-3 to TRBJ2-1; D is unresolved. Germline V gives CDR1 LGHNA, CDR2 YSLEER. Trimming pared 0 bases from V and 6 bases from J, leaving 9 bases between. The CDR3 totals 14 residues. The DNA of the CDR3 is TGCGCCAGCAGCCAAGATCTTTTGGCCAATGAGCAGTTCTTC. It specifies CASSQDLLANEQFF.

The count of this clone is one. The chain carries TRBV9 and TRBJ1-2, with no clear D. The germline V gene has CDR1 SGDLS and CDR2 YYNGEE. Trimming shortened V by 4 bases and J by 7 bases, and 14 bases separated the two germline ends. This CDR3 comprises 13 residues. The CDR3 sequence: CASSLVLGSGYTF. CDR3 DNA: TGTGCCAGCAGCCTGGTGCTGGGCAGTGGCTACACCTTC. Full variable domain (outside the CDR3, taken from reference TRBV9 and TRBJ1-2): DSGVTQTPKHLITATGQRVTLRCSPRSGDLSVYWYQQSLDQGLQFLIQYYNGEERAKGNILERFSAQQFPDLHSELNLSSLELGDSALYFCASSLVLGSGYTFGSGTRLTVV.

The V gene is TRBV5-1, the J gene TRBJ2-7; 9 bases fit TRBD2. V lost 2 bases, J lost 5 bases, and 5 bases stayed unmatched. CDR1 and CDR2 (germline): SGHRS, YFSETQ. The CDR3 length is 14 residues. CDR3 sequence reads: CASSFGTSLDEQYF. CDR3 in DNA: TGCGCCAGCAGCTTTGGGACTAGCCTCGACGAGCAGTACTTC.

The gene calls are TRBV4-3 and TRBJ2-1; the match to TRBD1 covers 9 bases. The J segment lost 6 bases and the V segment lost 3 bases, leaving 6 bases of the junction unmatched. The germline CDR1 and CDR2 sequences are LGHNA and YSLEER. The CDR3 runs to 15 residues. CDR3: CASSHGQGPVNEQFF. DNA of the CDR3: TGCGCCAGCAGCCACGGACAGGGGCCAGTCAATGAGCAGTTCTTC.

The chain recombines TRBV5-1 with TRBJ2-1; 10 bases are a match to TRBD1. Looked up from germline, CDR1 is SGHRS and CDR2 is YFSETQ. The CDR3 is 16 residues long. J was trimmed by 8 bases and V by 4 bases; bases with no gene match: 12. The chain's CDR3 is CASSEPGQGRSHEQFF. The DNA for the CDR3 is TGCGCCAGCAGCGAACCGGGACAGGGGCGAAGCCATGAGCAGTTCTTC.

The chain has TRBV7-9 and TRBJ1-2; D unclear. The germline V gene has CDR1 SEHNR and CDR2 FQNEAQ (reference sequence). The V and J ends lost 6 bases and 2 bases respectively, with 10 bases between them. The CDR3 is 13 residues long. The CDR3 is CASRQQVNYGYTF. In nucleotides, the CDR3 is TGTGCCAGCAGACAACAAGTAAACTATGGCTACACCTTC.